One sample yielded the 15 T cell receptor beta chains listed below, sequenced in a study of PD-L1 blockade in urothelial cancer. Regarding time point: peripheral blood 6 weeks after treatment start. Produced via immunoSEQ multiplex PCR; TCRdb's table is partial and in-frame only. Of tens of thousands of clones listed, roughly 91% are singletons. Here the sequenced sample was PBMCs, taken around atezolizumab (anti-PD-L1) treatment. Receptors were obtained from a man in his sixties with urothelial cancer.

The CDR3 nucleotides read TGTGCCAGCAGCCTAGGGGAGGGTGAAGCTTTCTTT. Translating it yields CASSLGEGEAFF. The genes are TRBV7-2 and TRBJ1-1, with TRBD1 as a possible D gene (5 bases). Germline assignment: CDR1 SGHTA and CDR2 FQGNSA. This CDR3 has 12 residues. Between the trimmed V and J ends, which lost 5 bases and 7 bases, there was a span of 11 bases.

This chain joins TRBV29-1 and TRBJ2-2, with D tentatively TRBD2 (6 bases). Germline lookup yields CDR1 SQVTM and CDR2 ANQGSEA. Trimming left V 1 base short and J 7 bases short, with 16 bases between. This CDR3 has 15 amino acids. CDR3: CSVEVRSGVGGELFF. The CDR3 bases are TGCAGCGTTGAAGTTCGTAGCGGAGTGGGCGGGGAGCTGTTTTTT.

The V call is TRBV5-1, the J call TRBJ2-1; D possibly corresponds to TRBD2 (6 bases). Between the trimmed V and J ends, which lost 0 bases and 0 bases, there was a span of 16 bases. The germline V gene has CDR1 SGHRS and CDR2 YFSETQ. The CDR3 spans 18 residues. The CDR3 is CASSLGGAGIPSYNEQFF. The CDR3 nucleotides read TGCGCCAGCAGCTTGGGAGGGGCGGGAATACCCTCCTACAATGAGCAGTTCTTC.

This rearrangement joins TRBV10-3 to TRBJ2-3; the match to TRBD1 covers 9 bases. CDR3 length equals 17 residues. V shed 2 bases, J shed 6 bases, and the junction held 12 bases outside the gene matches. In germline, CDR1 is ENHRY, CDR2 SYGVKD. The CDR3 loop is CAISERGTGMGADTQYF. The CDR3, as DNA: TGTGCCATCAGTGAGAGAGGGACAGGGATGGGAGCGGATACGCAGTATTTT.

This chain links TRBV7-2 with TRBJ2-3; 10 bases map to TRBD2. This CDR3 has 16 residues. Unmatched junction bases numbered 7, after V lost 5 bases and J lost 2 bases. Per the germline V gene, CDR1 is SGHTA and CDR2 is FQGNSA. CDR3 DNA sequence: TGTGCCAGCAGCCGACGGACTAGCGGAATCACAGATACGCAGTATTTT. This sequence encodes CASSRRTSGITDTQYF.

The genes are TRBV15 and TRBJ2-5; 7 nucleotides align to TRBD1. The CDR3 covers 13 residues. Per the germline V gene, CDR1 is LNHNV and CDR2 is YYDKDF (reference sequence). The J segment lost 3 bases and the V segment lost 5 bases, leaving 3 bases of the junction unmatched. CDR3 residues: CATSVGTEETQYF. The CDR3 bases are TGTGCCACCAGCGTTGGGACAGAAGAGACCCAGTACTTC.

This rearrangement joins TRBV28 to TRBJ1-1; D uncertain. V lost 5 bases, J lost 3 bases, and 10 bases lay in between. This CDR3 is 13 amino acids long. The germline gives CDR1 MDHEN, CDR2 SYDVKM. CDR3 sequence reads: CASSAYVYTEAFF. DNA for the CDR3: TGTGCCAGCAGTGCCTACGTTTACACTGAAGCTTTCTTT.

This rearrangement joins TRBV6-6 to TRBJ2-7; 12 bases are shared with TRBD1. This CDR3 has 15 residues. Losses at the gene ends were 7 bases for V and 4 bases for J; bases not matched to a gene: 8. Germline CDR1 MNHNY, CDR2 SVGAGI (reference sequence). The CDR3 DNA follows: TGTGCCAGCAAACCGGGACAGGGGGCGGGGTACGAGCAGTACTTC. Protein product: CASKPGQGAGYEQYF.

The V and J genes are TRBV19 and TRBJ1-5, with 9 nucleotides matching TRBD1. V was pared by 9 bases and J by 7 bases, with 4 bases of the junction left unmatched. This CDR3 contains 12 residues. Germline V lookup: CDR1 LNHDA, CDR2 SQIVND (reference sequence). The CDR3 nucleotides are TGTGCCAGGGGGACAGGGTTGCAGCCCCAGCATTTT. This gives the protein CARGTGLQPQHF.

This chain uses TRBV27 with TRBJ2-5; TRBD2 agrees at 15 bases. V lost 5 bases and J lost 2; bases outside the gene matches: 9. CDR3 length: 18 residues. Germline V gives CDR1 MNHEY, CDR2 SMNVEV (reference sequence). This CDR3 reads CASSPLRGTSGGQETQYF. The CDR3 nucleotides read TGTGCCAGCAGTCCACTCAGGGGGACTAGCGGGGGGCAAGAGACCCAGTACTTC.

This chain links TRBV2 with TRBJ1-1; tentative D call: TRBD1 (5 bases). V lost 6 bases and J lost 4, with 24 bases in between. The germline V gene encodes CDR1 SNHLY and CDR2 FYNNEI. The CDR3 is made up of 17 amino acids. CDR3 protein: CASREPGTGRKSTEAFF. CDR3 coding DNA: TGTGCCAGCAGGGAGCCCGGGACGGGGAGGAAGAGCACTGAAGCTTTCTTT.

This clone was found once. V and J are TRBV5-6 and TRBJ1-3; unclear D gene. With 0 bases removed from V and 4 bases from J, the gap between germline ends came to 14 bases. CDR3 length: 16 residues. CDR1 and CDR2 (germline): SGHDT, YYEEEE. The CDR3 sequence: CASSLAVRNTGNTIYF. CDR3 nucleotide sequence: TGTGCCAGCAGCTTGGCCGTCAGGAATACCGGAAACACCATATATTTT.

The rearrangement uses TRBV19 and TRBJ2-7; possible D gene TRBD1, 5 bases. Germline CDR1 reads LNHDA; CDR2 reads SQIVND (reference sequence). The CDR3 runs 13 residues. Between the trimmed V and J ends, which lost 4 bases and 6 bases, there was a span of 13 bases. CDR3 residues: CASSTLHRGEQYF. CDR3 in DNA: TGTGCCAGTAGTACCTTACATAGGGGCGAGCAGTACTTC.

The chain is built from TRBV6-1 and TRBJ2-7, with 10 bases aligning to TRBD2. Germline values: CDR1 MNHNS, CDR2 SASEGT. V shed 9 bases, J shed 2 bases, and the junction held 4 bases outside the gene matches. This CDR3 has 13 amino acids. CDR3 DNA sequence: TGTGCCAGTTTACTAGCGGGACCCTACGAGCAGTACTTC. It codes for CASLLAGPYEQYF.

The chain has TRBV4-3 and TRBJ2-1, with 12 positions matching TRBD2. This CDR3 contains 19 residues. CDR1 and CDR2 from the germline V gene are LGHNA and YSLEER. With 0 bases clipped from V and 1 base from J, the junction kept 7 bases outside the gene matches. Here the CDR3 reads CASSQERLAGEGSYNEQFF. DNA of the CDR3: TGCGCCAGCAGCCAAGAAAGACTAGCGGGAGAGGGGTCCTACAATGAGCAGTTCTTC.